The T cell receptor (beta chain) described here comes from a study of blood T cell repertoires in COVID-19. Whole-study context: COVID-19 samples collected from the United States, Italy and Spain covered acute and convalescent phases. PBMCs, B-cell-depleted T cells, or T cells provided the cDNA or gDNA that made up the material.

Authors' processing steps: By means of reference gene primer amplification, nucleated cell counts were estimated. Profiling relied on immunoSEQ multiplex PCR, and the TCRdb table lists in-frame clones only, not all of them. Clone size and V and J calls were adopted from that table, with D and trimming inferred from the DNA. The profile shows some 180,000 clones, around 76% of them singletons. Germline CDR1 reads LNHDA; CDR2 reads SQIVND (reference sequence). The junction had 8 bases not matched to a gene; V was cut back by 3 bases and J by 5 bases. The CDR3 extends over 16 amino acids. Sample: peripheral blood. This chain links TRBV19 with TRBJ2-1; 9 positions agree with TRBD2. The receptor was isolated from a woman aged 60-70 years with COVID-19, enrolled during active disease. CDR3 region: CASSIRSSGVNNEQFF. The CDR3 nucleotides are TGTGCCAGTAGTATCCGCTCTAGCGGGGTCAACAATGAGCAGTTCTTC.